This is a list of T cell receptor beta chains from one sample in a study of OX40 agonist ivuxolimab in advanced cancers. The method was immunoSEQ multiplex PCR; TCRdb's version includes in-frame clones alone and lacks a portion of them. This sample carries tens of thousands of clones, around 90% of them seen once, and the ten largest clones take approximately 0.64%. The sequencing used CD4+ or CD8+ T cells sorted from blood, collected in a trial of the OX40 agonist ivuxolimab. These receptors originate from an adult with an advanced solid tumor such as melanoma, head and neck, liver or kidney cancer. The CDR3 runs from the conserved cysteine through the conserved F or W. The D gene is left open where the match is weak. Clone size is stated in some rows and not others, as once, few, many or a class when expanded.

V,D,J,size,DNA,CDR3
TRBV11-2,.,TRBJ1-6,.,TGTGCCAGCAGCTTAGACAGTCAGGGTTCCTACCCGGCTGATTCACCCCTCCACTTT,CASSLDSQGSYPADSPLHF
TRBV7-9,.,TRBJ1-6,.,TGTGCCAGCAGTCGGGACGGGACTTCACCCCTCCACTTT,CASSRDGTSPLHF
TRBV19,TRBD2,TRBJ2-1,.,TGTGCCAGTAGTATAGCTATTAGCGGGAGAGGGAGTAATGAGCAGTTCTTC,CASSIAISGRGSNEQFF
TRBV19,.,TRBJ1-5,.,TGTGCCAGTAGACCGGGGGCTAGCAATCAGCCCCAGCATTTT,CASRPGASNQPQHF
TRBV19,.,TRBJ1-2,.,TGTGCCAGTAGTAAGACCTCTAACTATGGCTACACCTTC,CASSKTSNYGYTF
TRBV2,TRBD1,TRBJ1-6,.,TGTGCCAGCAGATCGACAGGGATCGGCTCACCCCTCCACTTT,CASRSTGIGSPLHF
TRBV9,.,TRBJ2-7,once,TGTGCCAGCAGCGTAGCGCACTCCTACGAGCAGTACTTC,CASSVAHSYEQYF
TRBV19,.,TRBJ1-3,.,TGTGCCAGTACTAGCAGAGGGGCAGGGGGAAACACCATATATTTT,CASTSRGAGGNTIYF
TRBV29-1,TRBD1,TRBJ2-1,.,TGCAGCGTTGATCAGGGGGCGCCGAATGAGCAGTTCTTC,CSVDQGAPNEQFF
TRBV10-2,TRBD1,TRBJ2-7,.,TGCGCCAGCAGCCAGCTGGGGGGACAGGGGCTATTGGGGTCCCCCGGGCAGTACTTC,CASSQLGGQGLLGSPGQYF
TRBV30,TRBD1,TRBJ2-2,.,TGTGCCTGGAGTGTACTAGGGACAGCTAACACCGGGGAGCTGTTTTTT,CAWSVLGTANTGELFF
TRBV12-5,TRBD1,TRBJ1-5,.,TGTGCTAGTGGTATGGGACAGGGCAATCAGCCCCAGCATTTT,CASGMGQGNQPQHF
TRBV18,.,TRBJ1-1,.,TGTGCCAGCTCACCACCTGGGCCGAACTCGGGGACTGAAGCTTTCTTT,CASSPPGPNSGTEAFF
TRBV7-9,.,TRBJ1-2,.,TGTGCCAGCAGCTTATCGGCCGGGGTCCCGAGCTACACCTTC,CASSLSAGVPSYTF
TRBV6-1,.,TRBJ1-1,.,TGTGCCAGCAGTGAATGGACAAAGAACACTGAAGCTTTCTTT,CASSEWTKNTEAFF
TRBV10-3,.,TRBJ1-5,.,TGTGCCATCAGTGAGAATGGGGACGGCAATCAGCCCCAGCATTTT,CAISENGDGNQPQHF
TRBV6-1,.,TRBJ2-7,.,TGTGCCAGCAAGGCAGGGAACCCCTCCTACGAGCAGTACTTC,CASKAGNPSYEQYF
TRBV11-1,.,TRBJ2-3,.,TGTGCCAGCAGTTCTGACGGACCCCTAAACACAGATACGCAGTATTTT,CASSSDGPLNTDTQYF
TRBV10-2,.,TRBJ1-5,.,TGCGCCAGCAGTGCGGGGACACGCAATCAGCCCCAGCATTTT,CASSAGTRNQPQHF
TRBV7-2,TRBD1,TRBJ2-1,.,TGTGCCAGCAGCCGACAGGGAAATGAGCAGTTCTTC,CASSRQGNEQFF
TRBV4-2,.,TRBJ2-7,once,TGTGCCAGCAGCCAAGAGCGCCCTAGCAGGGACGAGCAGTACTTC,CASSQERPSRDEQYF